This note documents a single TCR beta chain sequence. Its antigen remains unidentified. It has no much larger one-base neighbor in the sample; base qualities were not kept. The data were obtained in a study of cytomegalovirus exposure and HLA in healthy donors (TCRdb year 2017). Broadly, across the study: In an earlier analysis of approximately 640 of the donors, 250 to 300 Gb of sequence data and just under 120 million unique TCR beta sequences from roughly 180 million T cells were reported. To decide whether each TCR beta V gene segment behaved as functional or pseudogenic, an earlier analysis of some 570 of the donors relied on high-throughput TCR beta sequencing. A later genetic analysis took genome-wide SNP genotypes for about 55% of the 666 donors and used that subset as a discovery cohort. A separate validation cohort of roughly 130 different subjects was used in addition to the roughly 700-subject first cohort. The number of donors typed differed by locus, with 629-630 for A, B, C, DRB1 and DQB1, approximately 500 for DQA1, approximately 570 for DPA1, and some 470 for DPB1. HLA typing covered class I and class II loci at four-digit resolution. To study patterns of TCR occurrence, a later analysis re-analyzed previously published TCR beta repertoires from around 700 donors and added high-resolution HLA genotyping. The later analysis used no new phenotypic data to find candidate immune exposures, relying instead on TCR beta sequences and their occurrence across donors. All discovery cohort repertoires had been generated on a single sequencing platform. Because of strong linkage in the cohort, roughly five DR-DQ haplotypes were treated as single units for association and clustering. Using immunosequencing, the study profiled T cell repertoires from about 610 subjects and related those repertoires to cytomegalovirus serostatus. Of the 300 to 500 genotyped donors, 75% to 85% were placed in the genetic ancestry cluster associated with self-reported Caucasian donors. To predict cytomegalovirus infection status, the study brought together high-throughput TCR immunosequencing, statistical association of individual TCRs with disease status, and machine learning. The study was designed to test whether signatures of past pathogen exposure could be identified by cataloging public T cell receptors. Donor age, sex, ethnicity and CMV serostatus were collected together with the repertoire data. Among roughly 400 genotyped donors of the cohort, an average of approximately 230,000 unique TCR beta nucleotide sequences were sequenced per donor, 15% to 20% of them non-productive. Approximately 300 gigabases of sequencing data and approximately 91 million unique TCR sequences made up an early release that covered around 640 HLA-typed donors.

Libraries were constructed by the immunoSEQ multiplex PCR assay. The multiplex PCR relied on a mix of 60 forward primers for TCR Vbeta segments and 13 reverse primers for TCR Jbeta segments. The CDR3 region of rearranged TCR beta genes was amplified from genomic DNA by a multiplex PCR assay. The Illumina HiSeq System was used to sequence the amplified TCR beta libraries as 87-base-pair reads. In the paper's pipeline: A later analysis tallied approximately 87 million unique TCR beta chains across the 700 or so repertoires, and approximately 12 million of those chains were shared by two or more donors. To remove PCR and sequencing errors, raw reads were error-corrected and collapsed into unique sequences using a nearest-neighbor algorithm that merged closely related sequences. CDR3 sequences were aligned to IMGT reference sequences to assign V, D and J gene segments. For a sequence to be retained, at least a six-nucleotide match to both a V gene segment and a J gene segment was required. A rearrangement was called productive if the CDR3 had no stop codons and remained in frame with V and J, and every other rearrangement was called non-productive. Following IMGT convention, CDR3 was defined as the stretch from the second conserved V-encoded cysteine to the conserved J-encoded phenylalanine. The earlier analysis of some 580 of the donors excluded any sequence lacking an unambiguous match to a single V gene segment. An earlier analysis of some 500 of the donors classified V segments as functional when productive rearrangements were above 56.7% and as segregating when the standard deviation between donors was above 5%. A statistical classification framework was built to diagnose cytomegalovirus status from the catalog of TCR beta chain sequences. A later analysis assigned V and J genes by comparing TCR nucleotide sequences with IMGT/GENE-DB human TR gene sequences. The TCRdist pipeline was used in a later analysis to assign CDR3 sequences and most-parsimonious VDJ recombination scenarios. In a later analysis, each TCR beta chain was defined by its CDR3 amino acid sequence together with its V-gene family, and reads without a unique V-gene family were excluded. To address suspected cross-contamination and a sequencing artifact, a later analysis removed 450 to 700 highly shared, low-generation-probability nucleotide sequences. In a later analysis, a clonal expansion index for each public chain was calculated from normalized within-repertoire ranks of inferred template counts. In a later analysis, generation probabilities were computed using a VDJ recombination model fitted to out-of-frame rearrangements, and the results were checked against IGoR. A later analysis scored TCR-TCR, TCR-HLA and TCR-CMV co-occurrence with hypergeometric tests, applying a repertoire-size bias correction to TCR pairs. False discovery rates were estimated in a later analysis by permuting HLA or CMV assignments 20 times. In a later analysis, co-occurring TCRs were grouped with DBSCAN, and TCRdist sequence similarity was added when clustering was performed within HLA-allele-positive subsets. Repertoires with fewer than 30,000 or more than 120,000 public chains, plus five repertoires with anomalous nucleotide sharing, were excluded from co-occurrence clustering. Drawn from immuneACCESS, this table holds only the in-frame rearrangements with V and J called that TCRdb kept. Clones are partly lost; checked studies trace under half to an unresolved V gene and leave the rest unexplained. Clonal size and the V and J genes are those of that table, whereas D and trimming came from the DNA. In this sample the table shows 150,000 to 200,000 clones, roughly three quarters of which occur a single time. The ten largest clones represent 2.5% to 3.5% of the sample.

The cohort consisted of 666 healthy bone marrow donors. At the time of sampling, all cohort members were nominally healthy, though unrecorded immune exposures were likely present. The donor was CMV seronegative and was included in the group of about 350 seronegative cohort members. A peripheral blood sample was provided by each donor, and peripheral blood mononuclear cells were used for TCR beta sequencing. Genomic DNA was extracted from the blood cell samples with the Qiagen DNeasy Blood Extraction Kit. Overall results and qualifications from the work: The authors suggested that the approach could potentially be generalized to other disease states and immunological phenotypes. The presence/absence analyses assumed that sequencing depth was roughly uniform across donors, and that assumption may not be true. According to a later genetic analysis, donors in an Asian-associated ancestry cluster had fewer N-insertions in productive TCRs than the approximately 700-donor mean. In a later genetic analysis, a missense DCLRE1C variant was associated with V-gene and J-gene trimming of TCR beta chains, and the association was replicated in an independent cohort. In a later analysis, 15,000 to 20,000 TCR beta sequences were associated with specific HLA alleles at a false discovery rate of 0.05. Because the 87-base-pair reads could not distinguish some IMGT-functional V segments, including TRBV6-2 and TRBV6-3, those segments were excluded. Most TCR sequences were observed very rarely across donors, whereas some public TCRs were present in many individuals. When HLA alleles, especially DR and DQ, strongly co-occurred, TCR associations were difficult to assign to individual alleles. In an earlier analysis of some 540 of the donors, most TCR beta V segments appeared in productive rearrangements about 87% or about 30% of the time, broadly matching IMGT annotations. In vitro tests confirmed that a few of the cytomegalovirus-associated TCR beta chains recognize cytomegalovirus antigens. A later analysis reported that several top co-occurrence clusters appeared linked to parvovirus B19, influenza, CMV and Epstein-Barr virus. A total of some 180 TCR beta chains were listed by the study as associated with cytomegalovirus. In a later analysis, HLA-associated TCR beta chains were found to be more clonally expanded and to have lower generation probabilities than equally common non-associated chains. Correlated functional status among segregating V segments might reflect linkage disequilibrium, but an unknown experimental factor could not be ruled out. This cohort had only TCR beta chains sequenced, and the lack of alpha or paired-chain data limited which features could be detected. The classifier was reported to diagnose cytomegalovirus status with high specificity and sensitivity in both the original and validation cohorts. The only immune exposure information available for the cohort was CMV serostatus. A later analysis found that most CMV-associated TCR beta chains appeared HLA-restricted, with HLA associations seemingly driven largely by CMV exposure. A cluster of highly shared sequence variants was judged likely to be a technical artifact of the sequencing pipeline. Because some donors lacked HLA typing at each locus, the association tests relied only on the typed subset. A further reported finding was that TCR beta sequences accurately predicted the HLA-A and HLA-B alleles for most subjects in the first cohort. According to a later analysis, TCR association rates differed among HLA loci, with DRB1 alleles showing the most associated TCRs and HLA-C alleles showing the fewest. The earlier analysis of about 600 of the donors excluded 15 to 20 rarely observed V segments, including chromosome 9 orphons, because counts were too low.

Counted from cysteine to phenylalanine, this CDR3 has 16 amino acids. The DNA shown is the 48-base CDR3, in frame from base 1. From the germline V gene, CDR1 is SGHVS and CDR2 is FQNEAQ. V is cut by 1 base and J by 0 bases, and the space between the germline ends is 13 bases. This TCR derives from a male donor in good health and CMV-seronegative. The material sequenced was PBMCs. The chain joins TRBV7-8 to TRBJ2-7, with TRBD2 tentatively as D gene (6 bases match). The nucleotide sequence is given as TGTGCCAGCAGCTTAGGAAACCCCGGGAGCTCCTACGAGCAGTACTTC. The resulting protein is CASSLGNPGSSYEQYF.